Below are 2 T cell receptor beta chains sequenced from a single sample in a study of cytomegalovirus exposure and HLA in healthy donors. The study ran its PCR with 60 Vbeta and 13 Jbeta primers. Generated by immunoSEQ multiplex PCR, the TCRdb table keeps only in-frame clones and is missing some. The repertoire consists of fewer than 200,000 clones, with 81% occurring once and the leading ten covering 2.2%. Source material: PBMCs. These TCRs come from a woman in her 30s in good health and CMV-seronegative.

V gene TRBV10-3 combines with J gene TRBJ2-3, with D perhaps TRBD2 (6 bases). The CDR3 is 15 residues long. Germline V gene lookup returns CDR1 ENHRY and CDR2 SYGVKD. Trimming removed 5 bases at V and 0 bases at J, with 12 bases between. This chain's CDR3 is CAISRGLTSTDTQYF. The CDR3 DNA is TGTGCCATCAGTAGGGGACTTACTAGCACAGATACGCAGTATTTT.

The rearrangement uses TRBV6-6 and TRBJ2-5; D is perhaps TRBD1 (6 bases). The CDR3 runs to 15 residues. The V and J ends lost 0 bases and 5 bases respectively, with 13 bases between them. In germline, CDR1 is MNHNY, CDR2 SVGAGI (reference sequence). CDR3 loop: CASSYSQAGVETQYF. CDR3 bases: TGTGCCAGCAGTTACTCACAGGCAGGGGTGGAGACCCAGTACTTC.